Listed below are T cell receptor beta chains from one sample, sequenced in a study of neurological immune-mediated disorders. TCRdb passed the 5' RACE reads through MiXCR, listing each CDR3 protein once. The sample consists of 50,000 to 65,000 distinct CDR3 sequences, 4.5% to 5.5% of them appearing once. The sequenced material came from PBMCs. Every receptor here comes from a woman aged 45 to 65 with multiple sclerosis. Both conserved end residues are part of each CDR3. Each record gives: J gene, V gene, clone size, D gene, CDR3 protein, CDR3 DNA. A D gene is named only where the DNA matches it firmly. Some rows mark clone size as missing; the rest say once, few, many or name a class of expanded clone.

j_gene: TRBJ1-1; v_gene: TRBV6-5; abundance: many; d_gene: TRBD1; CDR3aa: CASSLRQGNTEAFF; CDR3nt: TGTGCCAGCAGTCTCCGACAGGGGAACACTGAAGCTTTCTTT
j_gene: TRBJ2-3; v_gene: TRBV12-3/TRBV12-4; abundance: many; d_gene: TRBD1; CDR3aa: CASSFGGQGARGIF; CDR3nt: TGTGCCAGCAGTTTCGGGGGACAGGGGGCAAGAGGAATATTT
j_gene: TRBJ2-1; v_gene: TRBV7-3; abundance: many; d_gene: NA; CDR3aa: CASSFLQGNEQFF; CDR3nt: TGTGCCAGCAGCTTCCTCCAGGGGAATGAGCAGTTCTTC
j_gene: TRBJ1-5; v_gene: TRBV5-6; abundance: few; d_gene: NA; CDR3aa: CASSLDRDTPQNF; CDR3nt: TGTGCCAGCAGCTTGGACAGGGATACGCCCCAGAATTTT
j_gene: TRBJ1-2; v_gene: TRBV7-8; abundance: few; d_gene: NA; CDR3aa: CASSDRRDRSNYGYTF; CDR3nt: TGTGCCAGCAGCGACCGTCGAGACAGAAGTAACTATGGCTACACCTTC
j_gene: TRBJ1-2; v_gene: TRBV20-1; abundance: NA; d_gene: NA; CDR3aa: CSARGRGLTGYTF; CDR3nt: TGCAGTGCTAGAGGCAGGGGCCTCACGGGCTACACCTTC
j_gene: TRBJ2-2; v_gene: TRBV7-2; abundance: NA; d_gene: NA; CDR3aa: CASSLTGSNTGELFF; CDR3nt: TGTGCCAGCAGCTTAACAGGGTCAAACACCGGGGAGCTGTTTTTT
j_gene: TRBJ2-5; v_gene: TRBV5-1; abundance: many; d_gene: NA; CDR3aa: CASREEETQYF; CDR3nt: TGCGCCAGCAGAGAAGAAGAGACCCAGTACTTC
j_gene: TRBJ2-5; v_gene: TRBV11-2; abundance: many; d_gene: TRBD1; CDR3aa: CASSPQGARETQYF; CDR3nt: TGTGCCAGCAGCCCTCAGGGGGCCCGGGAGACCCAGTACTTC
j_gene: TRBJ2-7; v_gene: TRBV10-3; abundance: few; d_gene: NA; CDR3aa: CAISVGYEQYF; CDR3nt: TGTGCCATCAGTGTGGGATACGAGCAGTACTTC